The 3 T cell receptor beta chains in this list originate from one sample, sequenced in a study of blood T cell repertoires in COVID-19. Sequencing was performed with immunoSEQ multiplex PCR; in TCRdb, only in-frame clones are kept and a portion is missing. This table holds around 97,000 clones, approximately 87% found once. The sequenced sample consisted of peripheral blood. The receptors here all came from a human donor in a cohort sampled during active COVID-19.

The table lists this clone with a count of one. The gene calls are TRBV2 and TRBJ1-1; TRBD1 is a possible D gene (5 bases). The CDR3 length is 14 residues. Trimming cost V 7 bases and J 6 bases, with 18 bases left between them. Looked up from germline, CDR1 is SNHLY and CDR2 is FYNNEI. CDR3 in amino acids: CASTLHGTIPEAFF. The CDR3 nucleotides read TGTGCCAGCACTCTTCACGGGACTATCCCTGAAGCTTTCTTT.

The chain employs TRBV5-1 and TRBJ1-1, with D unclear. Germline V gene data show CDR1 as SGHRS and CDR2 as YFSETQ. The CDR3 totals 12 residues. V was cut by 4 bases and J by 4 bases, with 8 bases left in between. This CDR3 is CASSAYGTEAFF. DNA for the CDR3: TGCGCCAGCAGCGCCTACGGCACTGAAGCTTTCTTT.

The genes are TRBV6-2 or TRBV6-3 and TRBJ2-5, with 14 bases aligning to TRBD2. Unmatched junction bases numbered 6, after V lost 0 bases and J lost 3 bases. CDR3 length equals 18 residues. CDR1 is MNHEY, CDR2 SVGEGT, per germline. CDR3: CASSYSLRTSGRKETQYF. The CDR3 bases are TGTGCCAGCAGTTACTCGCTAAGGACTAGCGGGAGGAAAGAGACCCAGTACTTC.